The present T cell receptor (beta chain) was sequenced within a study of T cell responses to AZD1222 COVID-19 vaccine (dated by TCRdb to the early 2020s). Broadly, across the study: A total of approximately 230 trial participants underwent TCR sequencing, of whom 207 received two doses of AZD1222 and some 26 received two doses of the MenACWY control vaccine. Trial participants were enrolled into age subgroups of 18-55, 56-69 and 70-plus years, which contained roughly 150, 30 and 60 TCR-sequenced participants, respectively.

Findings and caveats that apply to the study as a whole: Most participants were white British and females outnumbered males, and the authors suggested that clonal diversity may have been underestimated. Conclusions about previously exposed vaccinees are limited, since just 6 or 7 AZD1222 recipients were seropositive for SARS-CoV-2 at baseline. Reportedly, close to half of the unique spike-specific TCRs recognized epitopes lying outside the regions that are mutated in the B.1.351 and B.1.1.7 variants. In the small 56-69-year group, the increase in depth fell short of significance, most likely because of low power. Spike-specific TCR breadth and depth rose significantly after two AZD1222 doses compared with day 0 and with MenACWY recipients. Because no samples from the day 14 peak response were available, repertoires could be characterized only after the peak T cell response. The vaccine-associated CD4 TCRs covered the entire spike protein, and the dominant responses fell in regions 160-218 and 743-854.

The label giving this sample's time point can be read as: about 28 days (+/-7) after the second vaccine dose. AZD1222 recipients with second doses at about 4 weeks or about 12 weeks were pooled, because spike-specific TCR depth and breadth did not differ between schedules. Vaccinee samples came from UK trials COV001 and COV002, including a single-blind randomized controlled phase 2/3 trial of AZD1222 (ChAdOx1 nCoV-19) in healthy adults. Trial participant PBMC samples were collected at day 0 and day 28 after the second dose for TCRbeta chain sequencing. The CDR3 regions of human TCRbeta chains were analyzed by immunosequencing. The authors' analysis ran thus. TCRs in the repertoires were compared against a reference library of SARS-CoV-2-specific TCRs that had been generated with the MIRA antigen-specificity platform. Breadth was defined as the fraction of unique TCRs that were SARS-CoV-2-associated. Depth was defined as the fraction of total T cells that were SARS-CoV-2-associated. Using the MIRA data, every spike-specific TCR was mapped to the spike region that the TCR reacted to and assigned to either a CD4 or a CD8 class. Log10-transformed breadth and depth values were compared by one-way ANOVA with Sidak's multiple comparisons tests. In TCRdb, the immuneACCESS table is reduced to in-frame sequences with V and J assigned. These tables do not hold every clone; where another copy was compared, an unresolved V gene accounts for under half, and the others remain unexplained. The V and J calls and the clone size are those of that table, but D and trimming were determined from the DNA. A total of 89,000 or so clones appear in this sample, about 91% of them only once. The ten top clones hold around 30% of the sample.

Including the terminal cysteine and phenylalanine, the CDR3 comprises 11 residues. CDR3 DNA only is kept here, 33 bases in frame from base 1. Per the germline V gene, MDHEN is the CDR1 and SYDVKM is the CDR2. V was cut back by 7 bases and J by 2 bases, leaving a gap of 6 bases between them. With respect to this clone: Its antigen remains undetermined. It has no much larger one-base neighbor in the sample; base qualities were not kept.

This chain joins TRBV28 to TRBJ2-7; the D gene identity is not certain. The sample in question was peripheral blood, obtained 28 days after the second AZD1222 dose. This receptor was obtained from an adult who received the AZD1222 COVID-19 vaccine. The base sequence is TGTGCCAGCACCACCGCCTACGAGCAGTACTTC. Its product reads: CASTTAYEQYF.